These 27 T cell receptor beta chains originate from one sample sequenced in a study of T cell responses to AZD1222 COVID-19 vaccine. Sequenced by immunoSEQ multiplex PCR; TCRdb stores in-frame clones only, minus some. The sample lists 150,000 or so clones, 92% occurring once. The source was peripheral blood, collected on day 0 of AZD1222 vaccination. The source of these receptors is an adult in good health.

This clone was found once. The chain is built from TRBV12-3 or TRBV12-4 and TRBJ1-4; D is unresolved. V gave up 3 bases and J gave up 8 bases, with 10 bases separating them. CDR3 length equals 13 residues. The CDR3: CASSFPMREKLFF. In DNA, the CDR3 is TGTGCCAGCAGTTTTCCCATGAGGGAAAAACTGTTTTTT.

This rearrangement joins TRBV10-3 to TRBJ1-2; 9 bases are a match to TRBD1. From germline, CDR1 is ENHRY and CDR2 SYGVKD. This CDR3 region has 16 residues. The J segment lost 3 bases and the V segment lost 6 bases, leaving 11 bases of the junction unmatched. CDR3 DNA: TGTGCCATCAGGGAACTCAACAGGGGGCAACACTATGGCTACACCTTC. Translation gives CAIRELNRGQHYGYTF.

The J gene is TRBJ2-1, the V gene TRBV12-3 or TRBV12-4; no clear D gene. V lost 7 bases and J lost 0, with 7 bases in between. This CDR3 contains 13 residues. CDR3 in amino acids: CASKWGSYNEQFF. In DNA, the CDR3 is TGTGCCAGCAAATGGGGCTCCTACAATGAGCAGTTCTTC.

This chain uses TRBV5-5 with TRBJ1-5; D unresolved. CDR1 is SGHKS, CDR2 YYEKEE, per germline (reference sequence). This CDR3 contains 15 residues. The ends were cut back, 2 bases at V and 7 bases at J, with 16 bases in the middle. CDR3 region: CASSFTTTEIQPQHF. The CDR3 bases are TGTGCCAGCAGCTTTACGACCACTGAAATCCAGCCCCAGCATTTT.

V usage is TRBV11-2 and J usage is TRBJ1-1; 7 nucleotides line up with TRBD1. The V and J ends lost 5 bases and 8 bases, in that order; junction bases with no gene match: 8. Germline CDR1 reads SGHAT; CDR2 reads FQNNGV. The CDR3 length is 13 residues. As DNA, the CDR3 is TGTGCCAGCAGCCTTAGGACAGGACTAGAAGCTTTCTTT. Its protein is CASSLRTGLEAFF.

The chain couples TRBV5-1 to TRBJ1-6; tentative D call: TRBD1 (5 bases). V lost 3 bases and J lost 7, with 17 bases in between. From germline, CDR1 is SGHRS and CDR2 YFSETQ. The length of the CDR3 is 16 residues. CDR3 DNA sequence: TGCGCCAGCAGCTCACAGGAGCCTGGGGGGAATTCACCCCTCCACTTT. This codes for CASSSQEPGGNSPLHF. The variable domain in full, completed from reference TRBV5-1 and TRBJ1-6, reads KAGVTQTPRYLIKTRGQQVTLSCSPISGHRSVSWYQQTPGQGLQFLFEYFSETQRNKGNFPGRFSGRQFSNSRSEMNVSTLELGDSALYLCASSSQEPGGNSPLHFGNGTRLTVT.

Note on this clone: Other DNA sequences within the sample encode an identical CDR3. This chain's CDR3 is CASSQDLNQPQHF. The CDR3 bases are TGTGCCAGCAGCCAAGATCTCAATCAGCCCCAGCATTTT. This chain links TRBV3-1 (or the pseudogene TRBV3-2) with TRBJ1-5; no clear D gene. The CDR3 extends over 13 amino acids. The ends were cut back, 0 bases at V and 3 bases at J, with 3 bases in the middle. Per germline, CDR1 LGHDT and CDR2 YNNKEL (reference sequence).

The V call is TRBV10-3, the J call TRBJ2-7, with D tentatively TRBD2 (6 bases). The V gene lost 6 bases and the J gene lost 2 bases, with 11 bases spanning the gap. The CDR3 has 13 amino acids. CDR1 and CDR2 (germline): ENHRY, SYGVKD. CDR3 sequence reads: CAIRMEGPYEQYF. DNA for the CDR3: TGTGCCATCAGGATGGAGGGGCCCTACGAGCAGTACTTC.

The rearrangement links TRBV4-3 to TRBJ1-2, with D tentatively TRBD1 (6 bases). The ends were cut back, 3 bases at V and 3 bases at J, with 14 bases in the middle. The length of the CDR3 is 15 residues. Germline-derived CDR1 and CDR2 are LGHNA and YSLEER. The CDR3 reads CASSHTNRVHYGYTF. Written as DNA, the CDR3 is TGCGCCAGCAGCCATACGAACAGGGTGCACTATGGCTACACCTTC.

The chain recombines TRBV7-2 with TRBJ2-3, with a possible D match to TRBD2 (6 bases). This CDR3 region has 16 residues. The V end was cut by 3 bases, the J end by 2 bases, with 15 bases between. The germline V gene has CDR1 SGHTA and CDR2 FQGNSA. Here the CDR3 reads CASSFGSGGFTDTQYF. The CDR3 DNA follows: TGTGCCAGCAGCTTCGGGTCCGGGGGATTCACAGATACGCAGTATTTT.

As to this clone: This sample includes further DNA sequences coding for the same CDR3. This chain connects TRBV5-1 to TRBJ1-3; the D gene is possibly TRBD1 (6 bases). Germline V lookup: CDR1 SGHRS, CDR2 YFSETQ. The CDR3 sequence is 15 residues long. The V and J ends lost 2 bases and 4 bases respectively, with 13 bases between them. In nucleotides, the CDR3 is TGCGCCAGCAGCTTAGGAGGGGGTTCGGGAAACACCATATATTTT. Translated, it gives CASSLGGGSGNTIYF. Full variable domain (outside the CDR3, taken from reference TRBV5-1 and TRBJ1-3): KAGVTQTPRYLIKTRGQQVTLSCSPISGHRSVSWYQQTPGQGLQFLFEYFSETQRNKGNFPGRFSGRQFSNSRSEMNVSTLELGDSALYLCASSLGGGSGNTIYFGEGSWLTVV.

J is TRBJ2-3 and V is TRBV5-1, with TRBD2 matching over 8 bases. This CDR3 has 16 amino acids. V lost 4 bases to trimming and J lost 6 bases; unmatched junction nucleotides: 13. From germline, CDR1 is SGHRS and CDR2 YFSETQ. This CDR3 is CASSGSSGAGGDTQYF. CDR3 coding DNA: TGCGCCAGCAGCGGTAGTAGCGGGGCCGGAGGGGATACGCAGTATTTT.

This CDR3 reads CASSDDRGAKNIQYF. Written as DNA, the CDR3 is TGTGCCAGCAGCGACGACAGGGGTGCCAAAAACATTCAGTACTTC. The chain is built from TRBV3-1 (or the pseudogene TRBV3-2) and TRBJ2-4; 8 bases agree with TRBD1. The length of the CDR3 is 15 residues. The ends lost 5 bases at V and 1 base at J; junction bases unmatched: 4. Germline assignment: CDR1 LGHDT and CDR2 YNNKEL (reference sequence).

The chain links TRBV5-6 to TRBJ1-6; tentative D call: TRBD1 (6 bases). Germline values: CDR1 SGHDT, CDR2 YYEEEE. The V end was cut by 4 bases, the J end by 1 base, with 15 bases between. The CDR3 is made up of 17 amino acids. The CDR3 sequence: CASSPMLQGSYNSPLHF. CDR3 sequence (DNA): TGTGCCAGCAGCCCAATGCTTCAGGGGTCCTATAATTCACCCCTCCACTTT.

The chain has TRBV5-1 and TRBJ2-1, with D unresolved. The CDR3 totals 14 residues. The V gene's germline CDR1 is SGHRS and CDR2 YFSETQ. V dropped 3 bases and J dropped 6 bases, with 13 bases sitting between them. The CDR3 is CASSSGRSGNEQFF. CDR3 nucleotides: TGCGCCAGCAGCTCTGGACGGTCGGGCAATGAGCAGTTCTTC.

This chain connects TRBV7-9 to TRBJ2-7; possible D gene TRBD1, 6 bases. CDR1 SEHNR and CDR2 FQNEAQ come from the germline V gene (reference sequence). Trimming removed 3 bases at V and 1 base at J, with 10 bases between. The CDR3 spans 14 residues. CDR3 in amino acids: CASSFLGQSYEQYF. CDR3 nucleotides: TGTGCCAGCAGCTTCCTCGGACAGTCCTACGAGCAGTACTTC.

Only a few counts were recorded for this clone. CDR3 coding DNA: TGTGCCAGCAGCCGACAGGGTCGCGGCTATGGCTACACCTTC. Protein product: CASSRQGRGYGYTF. The V call is TRBV5-4, the J call TRBJ1-2; 7 nucleotides match TRBD1. CDR1 SGHNT and CDR2 YYREEE come from the germline V gene (reference sequence). The CDR3 has 14 residues. V was pared by 4 bases and J by 4 bases, with 7 bases of the junction left unmatched.

The V call is TRBV7-6, the J call TRBJ2-5; 9 bases fit TRBD1. V lost 3 bases, J lost 5 bases, and 7 bases stayed unmatched. The CDR3 has 15 residues. Germline loops: CDR1 SGHVS, CDR2 FNYEAQ. The CDR3, as DNA: TGTGCCAGCAGCTTCAGGGACAGGGCGGATGAGACCCAGTACTTC. Translating gives CASSFRDRADETQYF.

The chain uses TRBV7-2 and TRBJ1-6; D unclear. The V gene's germline CDR1 is SGHTA and CDR2 FQGNSA. Between the trimmed V and J ends, which lost 0 bases and 6 bases, there was a span of 3 bases. The length of the CDR3 is 13 residues. CDR3 in amino acids: CASSLAPNSPLHF. CDR3 nucleotide sequence: TGTGCCAGCAGCTTAGCCCCTAATTCACCCCTCCACTTT.

The V gene is TRBV25-1, the J gene TRBJ2-5; no definite D call. Trimming left V 3 bases short and J 5 bases short, with 16 bases between. The CDR3 has 15 amino acids. Germline CDR1 and CDR2: MGHDK and SYGVNS. The chain's CDR3 is CASSDPTGLLETQYF. The CDR3 DNA sequence: TGTGCCAGCAGTGATCCCACCGGTCTCCTGGAGACCCAGTACTTC.

The rearrangement links TRBV11-1 to TRBJ2-3; 9 nucleotides match TRBD1. The germline V gene has CDR1 SGHAT and CDR2 FQDESV (reference sequence). After removal of 6 bases from V and 6 bases from J, the junction contained 10 bases not matched to a gene. The CDR3 has 15 residues. The CDR3 bases are TGTGCCAGCAGTTCCGGGACAGGGTTTTCGGATACGCAGTATTTT. It codes for CASSSGTGFSDTQYF.

As DNA, the CDR3 is TGCAGTGCCGAGGTGGGGGAGACCCAGTACTTC. This translates into CSAEVGETQYF. This rearrangement joins TRBV20-1 to TRBJ2-5; no clear D gene. CDR3 length: 11 amino acids. V shed 6 bases and J shed 5 bases, with 10 bases lying between them. Germline V gene lookup returns CDR1 DFQATT and CDR2 SNEGSKA (reference sequence).

This clone was seen a few times. Relative to the germline gene, one junction end is altered; a read error may explain this. The rearrangement uses TRBV7-7 and TRBJ1-1; 7 bases fit TRBD1. The CDR3 has 15 residues. Germline CDR1 is SSHAT and CDR2 is FNYEAQ (reference sequence). The CDR3 sequence: CASSLYTGEFTEAFF. The DNA of the CDR3 is TGTGCTAGCAGCTTATATACAGGGGAGTTTACTGAAGCTTTCTTT.

This sequence joins TRBV3-1 (or the pseudogene TRBV3-2) and TRBJ1-1; no firm D call. Germline assignment: CDR1 LGHDT and CDR2 YNNKEL (reference sequence). The CDR3 loop spans 13 amino acids. V was cut by 1 base and J by 8 bases, with 11 bases left in between. CDR3 protein: CASSQVLGQEAFF. CDR3 DNA sequence: TGTGCCAGCAGCCAAGTTCTTGGCCAGGAAGCTTTCTTT.

A single count supports this clone. This chain joins TRBV19 and TRBJ1-1; D is ambiguous. Trimming took off 7 bases at V and 0 bases at J, with 12 bases between the two ends. CDR1 is LNHDA and CDR2 is SQIVND in the germline V gene (reference sequence). The CDR3 loop spans 14 amino acids. The CDR3 protein is CASIPSGLNTEAFF. The CDR3 nucleotides are TGTGCCAGTATCCCGTCCGGTTTGAACACTGAAGCTTTCTTT.

The chain has TRBV27 and TRBJ1-2; D ambiguous. V lost 3 bases, J lost 4 bases, and 9 bases lay in between. CDR3 length: 13 amino acids. In germline, CDR1 is MNHEY, CDR2 SMNVEV (reference sequence). The CDR3 sequence: CASSLRDGYGYTF. CDR3 nucleotide sequence: TGTGCCAGCAGTTTGCGTGACGGCTATGGCTACACCTTC.

CDR3: CASSMGGEAFF. CDR3 nucleotide sequence: TGTGCCAGTAGTATGGGTGGAGAAGCTTTCTTT. V usage is TRBV19 and J usage is TRBJ1-1; D gene uncertain. Germline V gives CDR1 LNHDA, CDR2 SQIVND (reference sequence). Trimming pared 3 bases from V and 8 bases from J, leaving 7 bases between. The CDR3 is 11 residues long.